The 30 T cell receptor beta chains presented below share a single source sample, sequenced in a study of OX40 agonist ivuxolimab in advanced cancers. Using immunoSEQ multiplex PCR, the repertoire was profiled, and TCRdb retains in-frame clones only, with some absent. The data contain 35,000 to 40,000 clones, around 82% of them singletons. This material consisted of CD4+ or CD8+ T cells sorted from blood, taken in a trial of the OX40 agonist ivuxolimab. Receptor source: an adult with an advanced solid tumor such as melanoma, head and neck, liver or kidney cancer.

DNA of the CDR3: TGCGCCAGCAGCCAAGAAGCTGCTAGCGGGGGCACAGATACGCAGTATTTT. This encodes CASSQEAASGGTDTQYF. The V and J genes are TRBV4-1 and TRBJ2-3; 9 bases are shared with TRBD2. The CDR3 has 17 amino acids. The V segment lost 0 bases and the J segment 1 base; nucleotides outside the gene matches: 5. CDR1 and CDR2 (germline): MGHRA, YSYEKL.

J is TRBJ2-3 and V is TRBV5-1, with D possibly TRBD1 on 5 matching bases. With 4 bases removed from V and 2 bases from J, the gap between germline ends came to 8 bases. Germline V gene sequence: CDR1 SGHRS, CDR2 YFSETQ. CDR3 size: 13 residues. The CDR3, as DNA: TGCGCCAGCAGCAGGGGATCCACAGATACGCAGTATTTT. It encodes CASSRGSTDTQYF.

CDR3 loop: CASSRGQLSKAFF. The CDR3 region has the DNA TGTGCCAGCAGCAGGGGACAGCTAAGTAAGGCTTTCTTT. The gene calls are TRBV5-6 and TRBJ1-1; 7 bases agree with TRBD1. Germline CDR1 is SGHDT and CDR2 is YYEEEE. The V segment lost 4 bases and the J segment 11 bases; nucleotides outside the gene matches: 11. This CDR3 is 13 amino acids long.

V and J are TRBV9 and TRBJ1-2; TRBD1 agrees at 7 bases. V was clipped by 0 bases and J by 4 bases; unmatched bases: 3. Germline values: CDR1 SGDLS, CDR2 YYNGEE. The CDR3 sequence is 14 residues long. This CDR3 reads CASSVEGAAYGYTF. Here the CDR3 DNA reads TGTGCCAGCAGCGTAGAGGGGGCAGCCTATGGCTACACCTTC.

The chain employs TRBV4-1 and TRBJ2-3, with TRBD2 matching 7 bases. Germline CDR1 is MGHRA and CDR2 is YSYEKL. Losses at the gene ends were 4 bases for V and 2 bases for J; bases not matched to a gene: 12. This CDR3 region has 17 residues. The CDR3 DNA is TGCGCCAGCAGCCGGACGACCGGGACTACCGCCACAGATACGCAGTATTTT. It codes for CASSRTTGTTATDTQYF.

The rearrangement joins TRBV23-1 to TRBJ1-6; a possible D gene is TRBD1 (6 bases). TRBV23-1 is classed as an ORF, of uncertain function. This CDR3 is 15 amino acids long. Trimming removed 3 bases at V and 10 bases at J, with 16 bases between. CDR3 sequence: CASSHSGAVSSPLHF. The CDR3 DNA follows: TGCGCCAGCAGTCATTCGGGGGCGGTAAGCTCACCCCTCCACTTT.

The J gene is TRBJ1-4, the V gene TRBV27; D remains ambiguous. The CDR3 runs to 15 residues. Trimming removed 4 bases from V and 8 bases from J, with 17 bases in between. In germline, CDR1 is MNHEY, CDR2 SMNVEV (reference sequence). The CDR3 here is CASSYQPGIREKLFF. The CDR3 bases are TGTGCCAGCAGTTACCAGCCGGGGATTAGGGAAAAACTGTTTTTT.

V gene TRBV4-1 combines with J gene TRBJ2-2; 9 bases are shared with TRBD1. The germline gives CDR1 MGHRA, CDR2 YSYEKL. The CDR3 has 16 amino acids. Losses at the gene ends were 0 bases for V and 5 bases for J; bases not matched to a gene: 4. The CDR3 is CASSQERQGGTGELFF. Here the CDR3 DNA reads TGCGCCAGCAGCCAAGAAAGACAGGGGGGGACCGGGGAGCTGTTTTTT.

CDR3 DNA: TGTGCCAGCAGTGAAACAGGGACAGATGGCTACACCTTC. Protein product: CASSETGTDGYTF. The genes are TRBV2 and TRBJ1-2; 7 nucleotides line up with TRBD1. This CDR3 has 13 residues. V trimming: 2 bases; J trimming: 6 bases; junction bases outside the gene matches: 3. Germline lookup yields CDR1 SNHLY and CDR2 FYNNEI.

The chain uses TRBV7-2 and TRBJ1-5; no clear D gene. The CDR3 sequence is 13 residues long. Trimming left V 1 base short and J 4 bases short, with 5 bases between. The V gene's germline CDR1 is SGHTA and CDR2 FQGNSA. CDR3 nucleotide sequence: TGTGCCAGCAGCTTAGATGGGAATCAGCCCCAGCATTTT. Its translation: CASSLDGNQPQHF.

CDR3: CASRAPMLGLDAGELFF. In DNA, the CDR3 is TGTGCCAGTAGGGCACCCATGTTAGGACTAGATGCCGGGGAGCTGTTTTTT. The rearrangement uses TRBV19 and TRBJ2-2; 7 bases fit TRBD2. The length of the CDR3 is 17 residues. Germline values: CDR1 LNHDA, CDR2 SQIVND (reference sequence). Losses at the gene ends were 6 bases for V and 6 bases for J; bases not matched to a gene: 16.

The genes are TRBV7-9 and TRBJ1-2; unclear D gene. V was shortened by 5 bases and J by 5 bases, with 18 bases between the two germline ends. The CDR3 is made up of 15 amino acids. Germline CDR1 SEHNR, CDR2 FQNEAQ (reference sequence). The CDR3 loop reads CASSVGRTIGYGYTF. The CDR3, as DNA: TGTGCCAGCAGCGTGGGGAGAACGATCGGGTATGGCTACACCTTC.

The chain is built from TRBV5-1 and TRBJ2-3; 10 nucleotides align to TRBD1. The CDR3 loop spans 16 amino acids. CDR1 and CDR2 from the germline V gene are SGHRS and YFSETQ. V was clipped by 4 bases and J by 3 bases; unmatched bases: 8. The CDR3: CASSRQGQGLTDTQYF. The CDR3 nucleotides read TGCGCCAGCAGCCGACAGGGACAGGGGTTAACAGATACGCAGTATTTT.

The V call is TRBV4-3, the J call TRBJ1-2; 7 bases are shared with TRBD1. The CDR3 runs 13 residues. Germline loops: CDR1 LGHNA, CDR2 YSLEER. The J segment lost 6 bases and the V segment lost 4 bases, leaving 5 bases of the junction unmatched. CDR3 nucleotides: TGCGCCAGCAGCCTGCGACAGGGAAATGGCTACACCTTC. It specifies CASSLRQGNGYTF.

V usage is TRBV9 and J usage is TRBJ2-7; 9 nucleotides line up with TRBD2. Germline loops: CDR1 SGDLS, CDR2 YYNGEE. The CDR3 has 16 amino acids. J was trimmed by 5 bases and V by 3 bases; bases with no gene match: 12. CDR3 region: CASSGYSGLAVHEQYF. CDR3 in DNA: TGTGCCAGCAGCGGATACTCGGGACTAGCTGTCCACGAGCAGTACTTC.

The V call is TRBV7-2, the J call TRBJ1-2, with 9 bases matching TRBD1. There are 14 residues in the CDR3. The germline V gene has CDR1 SGHTA and CDR2 FQGNSA. The V segment lost 4 bases and the J segment 4 bases; nucleotides outside the gene matches: 4. CDR3 DNA sequence: TGTGCCAGCAGCTCCTTGGACAGGGGCTATGGCTACACCTTC. Translation: CASSSLDRGYGYTF.

This clone appeared a few times. The rearrangement uses TRBV11-1 and TRBJ2-7; D is uncertain. The CDR3 is 13 amino acids. Germline lookup yields CDR1 SGHAT and CDR2 FQDESV (reference sequence). Deletions cut 0 bases from V and 5 bases from J, with 8 bases between. In nucleotides, the CDR3 is TGTGCCAGCAGCTTAGCGCTGGGGAACGAGCAGTACTTC. It translates to CASSLALGNEQYF.

The V gene is TRBV11-2, the J gene TRBJ2-5, with no clear D. CDR1 SGHAT and CDR2 FQNNGV come from the germline V gene. Deletions cut 1 base from V and 2 bases from J, with 8 bases between. CDR3 size: 14 residues. The CDR3 reads CASSLGAVQETQYF. The CDR3 DNA follows: TGTGCCAGCAGCTTAGGGGCAGTACAAGAGACCCAGTACTTC.

This clone is a singleton in its sample. The V and J genes are TRBV27 and TRBJ1-3, with TRBD1 as a possible D gene (6 bases). V was pared by 6 bases and J by 1 base, with 13 bases between. This CDR3 spans 15 amino acids. Germline CDR1 MNHEY, CDR2 SMNVEV (reference sequence). The CDR3 here is CASSLQGSSGNTIYF. The CDR3 DNA sequence: TGTGCCAGCAGCTTACAGGGATCATCTGGAAACACCATATATTTT.

This rearrangement joins TRBV6-1 to TRBJ1-2, with D possibly being TRBD1 (6 bases). There are 14 residues in the CDR3. CDR1 is MNHNS, CDR2 SASEGT, per germline. The V end was cut by 4 bases, the J end by 6 bases, with 15 bases between. CDR3 sequence: CASSAGGAGDGYTF. CDR3 DNA sequence: TGTGCCAGCAGTGCGGGGGGGGCTGGTGATGGCTACACCTTC.

This chain joins TRBV5-5 and TRBJ2-5; tentatively, D is TRBD1 (5 bases). V was trimmed by 1 base and J by 3 bases, leaving 7 bases between them. The length of the CDR3 is 13 residues. CDR1 and CDR2 (germline): SGHKS, YYEKEE (reference sequence). CDR3 sequence: CASSLWGEETQYF. The DNA for the CDR3 is TGTGCCAGCAGCTTGTGGGGCGAAGAGACCCAGTACTTC.

This chain uses TRBV20-1 with TRBJ2-3; D is ambiguous. V was cut by 5 bases and J by 3 bases, with 3 bases left in between. Germline lookup yields CDR1 DFQATT and CDR2 SNEGSKA (reference sequence). CDR3 length equals 10 residues. The CDR3 protein is CSASTDTQYF. DNA of the CDR3: TGCAGTGCTTCGACAGATACGCAGTATTTT.

This clone was detected once. The rearrangement uses TRBV7-2 and TRBJ2-2; D is possibly TRBD1 or TRBD2 (5 bases each). Trimming shortened V by 5 bases and J by 6 bases, and 16 bases separated the two germline ends. The CDR3 runs to 15 residues. Looked up from germline, CDR1 is SGHTA and CDR2 is FQGNSA. DNA of the CDR3: TGTGCCAGCAGCGACTATGGGACGTGGGCCGGGGAGCTGTTTTTT. Translating it yields CASSDYGTWAGELFF.

By share, this clone ranks as medium-sized. This chain joins TRBV5-4 and TRBJ2-7, with 8 bases fitting TRBD2. V was pared by 1 base and J by 0 bases, with 9 bases of the junction left unmatched. Per germline, CDR1 SGHNT and CDR2 YYREEE (reference sequence). There are 17 residues in the CDR3. This CDR3 is CASSLRYGGGHSYEQYF. For the CDR3, the DNA is TGTGCCAGCAGCTTGCGGTATGGCGGGGGGCACTCCTACGAGCAGTACTTC.

The rearrangement joins TRBV18 to TRBJ1-4; D remains unclear. The V gene lost 3 bases and the J gene lost 0 bases, with 11 bases spanning the gap. Germline V gives CDR1 KGHSH, CDR2 LQKENI. The CDR3 covers 16 residues. CDR3 sequence (DNA): TGTGCCAGCTCACCGGGCCGACCCTCAACTAATGAAAAACTGTTTTTT. It yields the protein CASSPGRPSTNEKLFF.

CDR3 sequence reads: CASRAWNTRGTDTQYF. The DNA for the CDR3 is TGTGCCAGCAGGGCCTGGAACACCCGGGGTACAGATACGCAGTATTTT. V and J are TRBV2 and TRBJ2-3, with a weak D call TRBD2 (5 bases). Germline V gives CDR1 SNHLY, CDR2 FYNNEI. This CDR3 is 16 amino acids long. Trimming took off 6 bases at V and 3 bases at J, with 19 bases between the two ends.

Only a few counts were recorded for this clone. CDR3 sequence reads: CASSWGSGASYEQYF. CDR3 nucleotides: TGTGCCAGCAGCTGGGGGAGCGGGGCTTCCTACGAGCAGTACTTC. V usage is TRBV5-5 and J usage is TRBJ2-7, with 7 bases identical to TRBD2. Trimming took 3 bases from V and 1 from J; bases not matched to a gene: 7. The CDR3 has 15 residues. Per the germline V gene, CDR1 is SGHKS and CDR2 is YYEKEE (reference sequence).

The chain uses TRBV5-1 and TRBJ1-1; the match to TRBD1 covers 10 bases. Germline CDR1 reads SGHRS; CDR2 reads YFSETQ. V trimming: 5 bases; J trimming: 0 bases; junction bases outside the gene matches: 10. There are 17 residues in the CDR3. CDR3 amino acids: CASSWGQGRGMNTEAFF. The CDR3 DNA is TGCGCCAGCAGTTGGGGACAGGGGAGAGGGATGAACACTGAAGCTTTCTTT. Based on the CDR3 plus reference TRBV5-1 and TRBJ1-1, the full variable domain is KAGVTQTPRYLIKTRGQQVTLSCSPISGHRSVSWYQQTPGQGLQFLFEYFSETQRNKGNFPGRFSGRQFSNSRSEMNVSTLELGDSALYLCASSWGQGRGMNTEAFFGQGTRLTVV.

The CDR3 loop reads CASSQDTGERGYTF. DNA of the CDR3: TGCGCCAGCAGCCAAGACACGGGCGAGAGAGGCTACACCTTC. The chain uses TRBV4-3 and TRBJ1-2; D is ambiguous. Germline V gene lookup returns CDR1 LGHNA and CDR2 YSLEER. V lost 0 bases, J lost 8 bases, and 13 bases lay in between. The CDR3 has 14 amino acids.

The genes are TRBV2 and TRBJ1-1; D unclear. Trimming pared 6 bases from V and 2 bases from J, leaving 10 bases between. The CDR3 has 13 residues. Germline CDR1 is SNHLY and CDR2 is FYNNEI. The CDR3 spells CASSFVGNTEAFF. The DNA for the CDR3 is TGTGCCAGCAGCTTCGTGGGTAACACTGAAGCTTTCTTT. Filled out from reference TRBV2 and TRBJ1-1, the complete variable domain reads EPEVTQTPSHQVTQMGQEVILRCVPISNHLYFYWYRQILGQKVEFLVSFYNNEISEKSEIFDDQFSVERPDGSNFTLKIRSTKLEDSAMYFCASSFVGNTEAFFGQGTRLTVV.